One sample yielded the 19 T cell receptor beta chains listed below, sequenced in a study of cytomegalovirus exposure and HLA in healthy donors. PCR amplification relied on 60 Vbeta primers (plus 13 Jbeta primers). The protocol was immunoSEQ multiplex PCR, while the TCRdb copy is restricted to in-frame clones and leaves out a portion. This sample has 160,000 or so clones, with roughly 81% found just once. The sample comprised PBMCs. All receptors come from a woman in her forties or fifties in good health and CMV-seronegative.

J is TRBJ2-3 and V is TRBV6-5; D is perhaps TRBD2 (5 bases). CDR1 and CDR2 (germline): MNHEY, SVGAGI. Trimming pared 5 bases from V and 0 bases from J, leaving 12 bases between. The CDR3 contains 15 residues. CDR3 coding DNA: TGTGCCAGCAGTCCCTGGGCGGGCAGCACAGATACGCAGTATTTT. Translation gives CASSPWAGSTDTQYF.

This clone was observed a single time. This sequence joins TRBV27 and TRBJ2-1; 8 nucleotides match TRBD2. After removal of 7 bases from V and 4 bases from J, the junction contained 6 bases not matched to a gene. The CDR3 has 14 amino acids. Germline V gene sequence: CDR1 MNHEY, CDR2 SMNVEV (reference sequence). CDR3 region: CASKRIAGYNEQFF. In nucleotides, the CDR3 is TGTGCCAGCAAAAGGATAGCGGGATACAATGAGCAGTTCTTC.

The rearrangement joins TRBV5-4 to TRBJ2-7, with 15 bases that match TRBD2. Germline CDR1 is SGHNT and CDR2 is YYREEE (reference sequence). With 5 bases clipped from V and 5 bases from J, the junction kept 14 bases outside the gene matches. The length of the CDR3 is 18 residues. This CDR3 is CASRWGLAGGVSSDEQYF. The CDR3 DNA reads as TGTGCCAGCAGATGGGGACTAGCGGGGGGCGTTAGTTCCGACGAGCAGTACTTC.

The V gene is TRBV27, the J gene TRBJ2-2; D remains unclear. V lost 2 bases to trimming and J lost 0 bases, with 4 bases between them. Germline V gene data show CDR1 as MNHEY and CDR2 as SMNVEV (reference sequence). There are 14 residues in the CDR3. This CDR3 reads CASSLPSNTGELFF. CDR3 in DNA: TGTGCCAGCAGTTTACCTTCGAACACCGGGGAGCTGTTTTTT.

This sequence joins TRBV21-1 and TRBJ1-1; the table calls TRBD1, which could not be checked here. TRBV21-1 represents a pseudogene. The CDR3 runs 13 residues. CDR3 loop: CASSNRRAGEAFF. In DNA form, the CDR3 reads TGTGCCAGCAGCAATCGTAGGGCAGGGGAAGCTTTCTTT.

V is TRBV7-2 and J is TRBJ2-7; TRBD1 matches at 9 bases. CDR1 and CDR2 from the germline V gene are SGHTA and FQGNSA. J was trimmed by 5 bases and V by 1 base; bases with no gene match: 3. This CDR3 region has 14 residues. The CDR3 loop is CASSLGTGVDEQYF. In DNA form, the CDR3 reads TGTGCCAGCAGCTTAGGGACAGGGGTCGACGAGCAGTACTTC.

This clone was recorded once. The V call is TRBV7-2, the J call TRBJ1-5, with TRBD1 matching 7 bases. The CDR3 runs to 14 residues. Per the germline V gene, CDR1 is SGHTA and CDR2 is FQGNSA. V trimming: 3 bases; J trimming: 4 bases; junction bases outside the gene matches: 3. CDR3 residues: CASSFTGANQPQHF. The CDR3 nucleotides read TGTGCCAGCAGCTTTACAGGGGCTAATCAGCCCCAGCATTTT.

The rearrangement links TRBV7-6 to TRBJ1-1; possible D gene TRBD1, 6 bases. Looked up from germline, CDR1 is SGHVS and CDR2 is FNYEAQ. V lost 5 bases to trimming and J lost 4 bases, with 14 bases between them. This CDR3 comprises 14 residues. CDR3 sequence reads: CASSIGTQATEAFF. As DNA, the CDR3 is TGTGCCAGCAGCATCGGGACACAGGCCACTGAAGCTTTCTTT.

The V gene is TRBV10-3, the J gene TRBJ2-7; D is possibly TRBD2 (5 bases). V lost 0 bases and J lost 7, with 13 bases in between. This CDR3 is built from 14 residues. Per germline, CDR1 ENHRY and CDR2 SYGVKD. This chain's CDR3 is CAISESREEVEQYF. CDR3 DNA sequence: TGTGCCATCAGTGAGTCGCGCGAGGAGGTGGAGCAGTACTTC.

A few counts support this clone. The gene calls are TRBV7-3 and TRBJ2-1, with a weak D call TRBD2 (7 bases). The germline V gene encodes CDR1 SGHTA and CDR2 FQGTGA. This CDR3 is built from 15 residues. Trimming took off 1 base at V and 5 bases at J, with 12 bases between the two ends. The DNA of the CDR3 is TGTGCCAGCAGCTTAATGGCGGGGGCAAACAATGAGCAGTTCTTC. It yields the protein CASSLMAGANNEQFF.

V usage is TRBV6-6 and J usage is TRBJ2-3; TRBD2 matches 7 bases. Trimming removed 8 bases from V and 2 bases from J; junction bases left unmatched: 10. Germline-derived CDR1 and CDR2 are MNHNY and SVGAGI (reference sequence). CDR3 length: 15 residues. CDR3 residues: CASRGNSGITDTQYF. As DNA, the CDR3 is TGTGCCAGCCGGGGGAACAGCGGGATCACAGATACGCAGTATTTT.

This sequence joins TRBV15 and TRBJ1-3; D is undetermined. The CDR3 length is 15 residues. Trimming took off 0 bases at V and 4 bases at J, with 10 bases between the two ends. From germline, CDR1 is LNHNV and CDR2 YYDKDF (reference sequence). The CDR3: CATSREGGQGNTIYF. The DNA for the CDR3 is TGTGCCACCAGCAGAGAAGGCGGGCAGGGAAACACCATATATTTT.

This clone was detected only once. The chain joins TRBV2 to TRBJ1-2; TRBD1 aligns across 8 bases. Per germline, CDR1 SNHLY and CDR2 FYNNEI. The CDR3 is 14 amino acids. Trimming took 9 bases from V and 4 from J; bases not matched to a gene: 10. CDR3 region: CARAQGAQIYGYTF. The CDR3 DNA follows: TGTGCCAGAGCTCAGGGGGCGCAAATCTATGGCTACACCTTC.

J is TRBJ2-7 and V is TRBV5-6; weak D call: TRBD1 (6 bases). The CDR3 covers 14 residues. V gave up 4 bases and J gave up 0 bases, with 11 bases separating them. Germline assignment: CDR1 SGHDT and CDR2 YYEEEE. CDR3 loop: CASSPGQSSYEQYF. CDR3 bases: TGTGCCAGCAGCCCCGGACAGTCCTCCTACGAGCAGTACTTC.

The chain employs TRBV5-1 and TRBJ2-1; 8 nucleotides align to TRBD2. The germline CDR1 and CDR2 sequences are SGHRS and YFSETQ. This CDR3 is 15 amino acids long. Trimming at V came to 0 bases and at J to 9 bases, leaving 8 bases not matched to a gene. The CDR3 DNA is TGCGCCAGCAGCTTGGAAAGCGGGAGAAAGGGTGAGCAGTTCTTC. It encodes CASSLESGRKGEQFF.

Here the CDR3 DNA reads TGTGCCTGGAGTGTCCTCTGGGGCGAGCAGTTCTTC. Its protein product is CAWSVLWGEQFF. This rearrangement joins TRBV30 to TRBJ2-1, with TRBD1 as a possible D gene (5 bases). The CDR3 runs 12 residues. Between the trimmed V and J ends, which lost 0 bases and 10 bases, there was a span of 10 bases. CDR1 is GTSNPN, CDR2 SVGIG, per germline (reference sequence). Supplemented by reference TRBV30 and TRBJ2-1, the full variable domain reads SQTIHQWPATLVQPVGSPLSLECTVEGTSNPNLYWYRQAAGRGLQLLFYSVGIGQISSEVPQNLSASRPQDRQFILSSKKLLLSDSGFYLCAWSVLWGEQFFGPGTRLTVL.

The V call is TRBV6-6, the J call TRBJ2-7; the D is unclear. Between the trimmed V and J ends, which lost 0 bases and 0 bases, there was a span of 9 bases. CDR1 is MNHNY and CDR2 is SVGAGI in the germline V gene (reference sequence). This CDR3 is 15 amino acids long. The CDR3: CASSYSEIYSYEQYF. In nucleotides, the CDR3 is TGTGCCAGCAGTTACTCAGAGATTTACTCCTACGAGCAGTACTTC.

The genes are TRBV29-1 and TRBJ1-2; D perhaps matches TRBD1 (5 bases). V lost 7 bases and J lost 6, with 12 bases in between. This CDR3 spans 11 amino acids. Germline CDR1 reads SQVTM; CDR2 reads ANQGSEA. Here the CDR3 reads CSARVGDGYTF. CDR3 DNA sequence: TGCAGCGCCAGGGTCGGCGATGGCTACACCTTC.

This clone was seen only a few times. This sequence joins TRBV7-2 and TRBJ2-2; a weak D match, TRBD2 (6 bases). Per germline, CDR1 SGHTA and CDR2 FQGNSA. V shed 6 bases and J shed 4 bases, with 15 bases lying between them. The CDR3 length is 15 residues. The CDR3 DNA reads TGTGCCAGCAGTCATCCGGGACTGGCCACCGGGGAGCTGTTTTTT. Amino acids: CASSHPGLATGELFF.